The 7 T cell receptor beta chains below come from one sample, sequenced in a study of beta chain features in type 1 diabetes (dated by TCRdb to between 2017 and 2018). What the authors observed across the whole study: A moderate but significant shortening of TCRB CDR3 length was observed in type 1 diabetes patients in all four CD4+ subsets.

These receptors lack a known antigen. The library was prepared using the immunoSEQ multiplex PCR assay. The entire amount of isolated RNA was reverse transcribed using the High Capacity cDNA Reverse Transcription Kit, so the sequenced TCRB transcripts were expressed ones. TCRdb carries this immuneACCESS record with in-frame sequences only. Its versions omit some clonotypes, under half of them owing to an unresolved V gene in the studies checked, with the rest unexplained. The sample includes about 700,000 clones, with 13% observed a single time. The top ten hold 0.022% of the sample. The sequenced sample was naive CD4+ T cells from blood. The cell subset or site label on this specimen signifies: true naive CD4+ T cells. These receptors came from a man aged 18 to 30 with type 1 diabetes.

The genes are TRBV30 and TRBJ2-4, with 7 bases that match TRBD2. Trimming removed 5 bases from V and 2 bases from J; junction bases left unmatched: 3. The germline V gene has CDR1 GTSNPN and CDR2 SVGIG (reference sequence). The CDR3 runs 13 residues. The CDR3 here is CAWAGVTKNIQYF. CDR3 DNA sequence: TGTGCCTGGGCGGGGGTTACCAAAAACATTCAGTACTTC.

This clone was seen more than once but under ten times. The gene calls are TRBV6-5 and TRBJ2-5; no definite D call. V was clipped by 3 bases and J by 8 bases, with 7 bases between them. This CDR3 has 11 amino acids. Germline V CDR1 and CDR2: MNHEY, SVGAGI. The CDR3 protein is CASSYSATQYF. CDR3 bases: TGTGCCAGCAGTTATAGTGCAACCCAGTACTTC.

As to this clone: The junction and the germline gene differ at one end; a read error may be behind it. CDR3 bases: TGTGCCAGCAGCTCCTCGGGGGGACATAATGAAAAGCTGTTTTTT. Amino acid sequence: CASSSSGGHNEKLFF. This chain joins TRBV9 and TRBJ1-4; D might be TRBD1 (6 bases). The CDR3 is 15 residues long. CDR1 SGDLS and CDR2 YYNGEE come from the germline V gene.

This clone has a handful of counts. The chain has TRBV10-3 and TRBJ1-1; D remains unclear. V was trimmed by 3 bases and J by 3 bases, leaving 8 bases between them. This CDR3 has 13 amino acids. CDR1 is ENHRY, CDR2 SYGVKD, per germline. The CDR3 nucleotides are TGTGCCATCAGTGACACGGCGCACACTGAAGCTTTCTTT. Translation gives CAISDTAHTEAFF.

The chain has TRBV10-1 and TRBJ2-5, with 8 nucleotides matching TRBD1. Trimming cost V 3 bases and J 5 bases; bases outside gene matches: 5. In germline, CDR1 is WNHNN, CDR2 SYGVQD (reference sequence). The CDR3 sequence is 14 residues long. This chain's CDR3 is CASSDSDREETQYF. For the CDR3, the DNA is TGCGCCAGCAGTGACTCGGACAGGGAGGAGACCCAGTACTTC.

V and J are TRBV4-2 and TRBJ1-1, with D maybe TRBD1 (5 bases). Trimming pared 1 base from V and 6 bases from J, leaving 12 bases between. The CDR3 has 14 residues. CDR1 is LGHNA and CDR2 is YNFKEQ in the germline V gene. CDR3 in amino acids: CASSQGVGAAEAFF. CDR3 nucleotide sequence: TGTGCCAGCAGCCAAGGTGTAGGGGCAGCTGAAGCTTTCTTT.

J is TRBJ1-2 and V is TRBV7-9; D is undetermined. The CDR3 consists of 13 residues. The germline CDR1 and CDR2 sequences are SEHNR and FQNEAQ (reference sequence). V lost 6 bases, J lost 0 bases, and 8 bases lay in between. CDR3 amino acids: CASRDGANYGYTF. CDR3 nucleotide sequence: TGTGCCAGCAGGGACGGGGCTAACTATGGCTACACCTTC.